The 27 T cell receptor beta chains presented below share a single source sample, sequenced in a study of vaccination and CD4 T cells after COVID-19. Regarding treatment: approximately nine-day PBMC culture with coronavirus spike peptide pools or control peptides (ViraFEST assay). CD4+ T cells that had been cultured provided DNA sequenced with the Oncomine TCR Beta short-read assay. TCRdb analysed the PCR reads with MiXCR anew, one entry per CDR3 protein. This sample has about 20,000 distinct CDR3 sequences; about 44% occur once, and the top ten carry 26%. No antigens are known for them. The specimen was CD4+ T cells from blood, cultured in vitro, collected before SARS-CoV-2 vaccination. The receptor source for this set is a human donor who had recovered from COVID-19.

This clonotype was recorded once. The chain carries TRBV20-1 and TRBJ2-3; D ambiguous. The CDR3 runs 15 residues. V was cut by 2 bases and J by 2 bases, with 14 bases left in between. CDR1 DFQATT and CDR2 SNEGSKA come from the germline V gene (reference sequence). In nucleotides, the CDR3 is TGCAGTGCTAGACCCCTCCCCCAAGCCACAGATACGCAGTATTTT. This translates into CSARPLPQATDTQYF.

The genes are TRBV7-2 and TRBJ2-5; 12 nucleotides match TRBD2. The CDR3 loop spans 16 amino acids. The germline gives CDR1 SGHTA, CDR2 FQGNSA. V lost 1 base, J lost 5 bases, and 5 bases stayed unmatched. The CDR3 coding sequence is TGTGCCAGCAGCTTAGGACTAGCGGGGGATTCGGAGACCCAGTACTTC. As protein: CASSLGLAGDSETQYF.

The chain carries TRBV15 and TRBJ1-3; TRBD1 matches 7 bases. This CDR3 comprises 16 residues. Germline trimming cut 0 bases from V and 0 bases from J; bases unmatched to any gene: 2. CDR1 LNHNV and CDR2 YYDKDF come from the germline V gene (reference sequence). For the CDR3, the DNA is TGTGCCACCAGCAGAGATCGGGACAGCTCTGGAAACACCATATATTTT. Translating it yields CATSRDRDSSGNTIYF.

The chain is built from TRBV6-2 or TRBV6-3 and TRBJ1-1, with D tentatively TRBD1 (5 bases). In germline, CDR1 is MNHEY, CDR2 SVGEGT. V lost 4 bases to trimming and J lost 4 bases, with 16 bases between them. This CDR3 is built from 15 residues. DNA for the CDR3: TGTGCCAGCAGTTCTCCACGGGTGAGGGGCACTGAAGCTTTCTTT. This codes for CASSSPRVRGTEAFF.

The gene calls are TRBV7-9 and TRBJ1-1, with TRBD1 identical over 9 bases. The germline CDR1 and CDR2 sequences are SEHNR and FQNEAQ (reference sequence). Unmatched junction bases numbered 10, after V lost 8 bases and J lost 3 bases. The length of the CDR3 is 15 residues. CDR3 DNA: TGTGCCAGCGGGGACAGGGCTTGGGTGGACACTGAAGCTTTCTTT. Encoded protein: CASGDRAWVDTEAFF.

The chain employs TRBV3-1 and TRBJ1-2, with D tentatively TRBD1 (6 bases). CDR1 LGHDT and CDR2 YNNKEL come from the germline V gene (reference sequence). CDR3 length: 14 amino acids. Between the trimmed V and J ends, which lost 1 base and 5 bases, there was a span of 11 bases. The CDR3 is CASSQGVGGYGYTF. Here the CDR3 DNA reads TGTGCCAGCAGCCAAGGGGTAGGGGGTTATGGCTACACCTTC.

J is TRBJ1-1 and V is TRBV20-1; D is unclear. The CDR3 is 14 amino acids. The V and J ends lost 2 bases and 6 bases respectively, with 16 bases between them. Germline CDR1 is DFQATT and CDR2 is SNEGSKA (reference sequence). The CDR3 spells CSARTDVVVAEAFF. CDR3 coding DNA: TGCAGTGCTAGAACCGACGTGGTGGTGGCTGAAGCTTTCTTT.

This sequence joins TRBV30 and TRBJ1-2; D is possibly TRBD1 (5 bases). The germline gives CDR1 GTSNPN, CDR2 SVGIG (reference sequence). The CDR3 is 15 amino acids. Trimming cost V 0 bases and J 3 bases, with 14 bases left between them. The CDR3 loop is CAWSVQGVSYYGYTF. CDR3 DNA sequence: TGTGCCTGGAGTGTTCAGGGAGTGTCCTACTATGGCTACACCTTC.

A single count supports this clonotype. This chain joins TRBV20-1 and TRBJ2-5; 8 bases fit TRBD1. CDR1 is DFQATT and CDR2 is SNEGSKA in the germline V gene (reference sequence). Germline trimming cut 6 bases from V and 1 base from J; bases unmatched to any gene: 4. The CDR3 has 13 amino acids. The CDR3 loop reads CSADRGIQETQYF. CDR3 coding DNA: TGCAGTGCCGACAGGGGAATCCAAGAGACCCAGTACTTC.

The chain uses TRBV12-3 or TRBV12-4 and TRBJ2-5; 11 positions agree with TRBD1. The CDR3 totals 14 residues. J was trimmed by 4 bases and V by 6 bases; bases with no gene match: 4. CDR3 sequence: CASSGTGGSETQYF. CDR3 bases: TGTGCCAGCAGCGGGACAGGGGGATCAGAGACCCAGTACTTC.

In its sample, this clonotype was seen a few times. This chain links TRBV6-1 with TRBJ1-1; D possibly corresponds to TRBD1 (5 bases). V lost 4 bases and J 11 bases, leaving 17 bases between the germline ends. Germline V CDR1 and CDR2: MNHNS, SASEGT. There are 13 residues in the CDR3. CDR3 residues: CASSAPGTLEAFF. CDR3 sequence (DNA): TGTGCCAGCAGTGCACCCGGGACTTTAGAGGCTTTCTTT.

The chain couples TRBV2 to TRBJ1-4, with a possible D match to TRBD1 (6 bases). The ends were cut back, 6 bases at V and 7 bases at J, with 15 bases in the middle. The CDR3 runs 14 residues. Germline V CDR1 and CDR2: SNHLY, FYNNEI. CDR3 amino acids: CASSLQGYGEKLFF. The CDR3 DNA reads TGTGCCAGCAGCCTGCAGGGGTATGGTGAAAAACTGTTTTTT.

The gene calls are TRBV7-2 and TRBJ2-3; D is unclear. Trimming took off 3 bases at V and 2 bases at J, with 6 bases between the two ends. Germline lookup yields CDR1 SGHTA and CDR2 FQGNSA. The CDR3 has 13 amino acids. CDR3 nucleotides: TGTGCCAGCAGCTTTGGCCCCACAGATACGCAGTATTTT. Its translation is CASSFGPTDTQYF.

This clonotype was observed a handful of times. This rearrangement joins TRBV20-1 to TRBJ2-5; 8 bases match TRBD2. The CDR3 has 14 residues. CDR1 and CDR2 from the germline V gene are DFQATT and SNEGSKA (reference sequence). CDR3 amino acids: CSARGGGVRETQYF. CDR3 sequence (DNA): TGCAGCGCCCGGGGGGGAGGGGTGAGAGAGACCCAGTACTTC.

The chain has TRBV7-2 and TRBJ1-6; 10 bases agree with TRBD1. V shed 2 bases and J 9 bases; nucleotides not matched to a gene: 7. CDR3 length equals 16 residues. The germline gives CDR1 SGHTA, CDR2 FQGNSA. The CDR3 DNA reads as TGTGCCAGCAGCTTAACCCCCGGGACAGGGGTTTCACCCCTCCACTTT. Its protein is CASSLTPGTGVSPLHF.

The J gene is TRBJ2-1, the V gene TRBV7-3; perhaps TRBD2 as D (5 bases). V was cut by 5 bases and J by 4 bases, with 12 bases left in between. The CDR3 extends over 14 amino acids. Germline values: CDR1 SGHTA, CDR2 FQGTGA. Written as DNA, the CDR3 is TGTGCCAGCAGCCGGAGCGGCGGGTACAATGAGCAGTTCTTC. Translated: CASSRSGGYNEQFF.

The chain combines TRBV5-4 with TRBJ2-3, with D perhaps matching TRBD2 (6 bases). The ends were cut back, 7 bases at V and 0 bases at J, with 15 bases in the middle. Germline V gene data show CDR1 as SGHNT and CDR2 as YYREEE (reference sequence). The CDR3 contains 15 residues. The CDR3 DNA is TGTGCCAGCCGTACTGGCGGGAAAAGCACAGATACGCAGTATTTT. Its protein product is CASRTGGKSTDTQYF.

This clonotype is deemed medium-sized. The chain combines TRBV20-1 with TRBJ1-6; D remains unclear. V lost 0 bases and J 2 bases, leaving 8 bases between the germline ends. Germline-derived CDR1 and CDR2 are DFQATT and SNEGSKA (reference sequence). There are 15 residues in the CDR3. The CDR3 region has the DNA TGCAGTGCTAGAGATCAGCAGACCTATAATTCACCCCTCCACTTT. Amino acid sequence: CSARDQQTYNSPLHF.

The chain joins TRBV20-1 to TRBJ1-2; 7 bases map to TRBD1. The CDR3 extends over 15 amino acids. V dropped 6 bases and J dropped 4; count of bases not matched to a gene: 14. The germline V gene has CDR1 DFQATT and CDR2 SNEGSKA (reference sequence). The CDR3 sequence: CSALKGEGGRYGYTF. The DNA of the CDR3 is TGCAGTGCCCTAAAGGGGGAAGGGGGCCGCTATGGCTACACCTTC.

V is TRBV7-2 and J is TRBJ2-5; TRBD2 aligns across 8 bases. The CDR3 runs 18 residues. The trim removed 1 base at V and 5 bases at J, leaving 15 bases unmatched. Germline V CDR1 and CDR2: SGHTA, FQGNSA. CDR3 in DNA: TGTGCCAGCAGCTTAGATGGTGGGCGCGGGGGGTTAGAGGAGACCCAGTACTTC. Translation: CASSLDGGRGGLEETQYF. Variable domain in full (rest from reference TRBV7-2 and TRBJ2-5): GAGVSQSPSNKVTEKGKDVELRCDPISGHTALYWYRQSLGQGLEFLIYFQGNSAPDKSGLPSDRFSAERTGGSVSTLTIQRTQQEDSAVYLCASSLDGGRGGLEETQYFGPGTRLLVL.

This chain connects TRBV7-2 to TRBJ2-7; 11 bases match TRBD2. CDR3 length equals 16 residues. CDR1 is SGHTA, CDR2 FQGNSA, per germline. V shed 2 bases, J shed 3 bases, and the junction held 6 bases outside the gene matches. CDR3 sequence reads: CASSLSVAGGRYEQYF. The CDR3 bases are TGTGCCAGCAGCTTATCGGTAGCGGGAGGGCGCTACGAGCAGTACTTC.

The V gene is TRBV20-1, the J gene TRBJ2-1; no clear D. Germline V gives CDR1 DFQATT, CDR2 SNEGSKA (reference sequence). V was trimmed by 6 bases and J by 7 bases, leaving 7 bases between them. This CDR3 has 10 amino acids. The CDR3 coding sequence is TGCAGTGCGGGTACGAATGAGCAGTTCTTC. Its protein product is CSAGTNEQFF.

This clonotype was recorded once. The V call is TRBV2, the J call TRBJ2-2, with D perhaps TRBD1 or TRBD2 (5 bases each). The CDR3 has 16 residues. The germline gives CDR1 SNHLY, CDR2 FYNNEI. Trimming took off 4 bases at V and 4 bases at J, with 16 bases between the two ends. CDR3 residues: CASSARQSGGTGELFF. CDR3 nucleotide sequence: TGTGCCAGCAGTGCCCGTCAGTCTGGGGGCACCGGGGAGCTGTTTTTT.

J is TRBJ2-3 and V is TRBV15, with no clear D. The V gene's germline CDR1 is LNHNV and CDR2 YYDKDF (reference sequence). V shed 0 bases and J shed 5 bases, with 6 bases lying between them. This CDR3 is built from 13 residues. The CDR3 region has the DNA TGTGCCACCAGCAGAGATTTAGGAGATACGCAGTATTTT. Amino acid sequence: CATSRDLGDTQYF.

The chain uses TRBV7-2 and TRBJ2-3; tentatively, D is TRBD1 (5 bases). Germline-derived CDR1 and CDR2 are SGHTA and FQGNSA. V dropped 2 bases and J dropped 3 bases, with 9 bases sitting between them. There are 14 residues in the CDR3. CDR3 DNA sequence: TGTGCCAGCAGCTTACAGGGTTATACAGATACGCAGTATTTT. This encodes CASSLQGYTDTQYF.

V usage is TRBV7-2 and J usage is TRBJ1-1, with 11 bases fitting TRBD1. CDR3 length: 13 amino acids. Germline loops: CDR1 SGHTA, CDR2 FQGNSA. The V segment lost 8 bases and the J segment 6 bases; nucleotides outside the gene matches: 5. Here the CDR3 reads CASGQGARSEAFF. The DNA for the CDR3 is TGTGCCAGCGGACAGGGGGCGAGGTCTGAAGCTTTCTTT.

J is TRBJ2-4 and V is TRBV28; D may be TRBD2 (6 bases). Germline V CDR1 and CDR2: MDHEN, SYDVKM. The CDR3 is 12 residues long. V dropped 3 bases and J dropped 9 bases, with 9 bases sitting between them. The CDR3 bases are TGTGCCAGCAGTTTGGTGGGGGGCATTCAGTACTTC. This translates into CASSLVGGIQYF. Complete variable domain (other parts from reference TRBV28 and TRBJ2-4): DVKVTQSSRYLVKRTGEKVFLECVQDMDHENMFWYRQDPGLGLRLIYFSYDVKMKEKGDIPEGYSVSREKKERFSLILESASTNQTSMYLCASSLVGGIQYFGAGTRLSVL.